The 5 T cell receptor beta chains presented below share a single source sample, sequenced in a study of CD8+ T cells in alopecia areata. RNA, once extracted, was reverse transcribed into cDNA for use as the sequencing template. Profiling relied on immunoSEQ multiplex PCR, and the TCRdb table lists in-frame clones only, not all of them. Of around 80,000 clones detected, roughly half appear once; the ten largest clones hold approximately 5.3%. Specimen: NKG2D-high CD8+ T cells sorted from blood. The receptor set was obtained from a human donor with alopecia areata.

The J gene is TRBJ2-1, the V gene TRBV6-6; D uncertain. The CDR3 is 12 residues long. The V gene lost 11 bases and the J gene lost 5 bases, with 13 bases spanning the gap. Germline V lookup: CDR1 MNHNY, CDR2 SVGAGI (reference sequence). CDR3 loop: CAAAPVHNEQFF. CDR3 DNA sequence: TGTGCCGCCGCCCCCGTCCACAATGAGCAGTTCTTC.

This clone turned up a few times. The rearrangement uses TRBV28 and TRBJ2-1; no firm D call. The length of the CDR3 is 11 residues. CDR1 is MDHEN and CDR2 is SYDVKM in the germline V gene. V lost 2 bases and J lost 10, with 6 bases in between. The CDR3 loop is CASSLLREQFF. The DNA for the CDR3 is TGTGCCAGCAGTTTACTTCGGGAGCAGTTCTTC.

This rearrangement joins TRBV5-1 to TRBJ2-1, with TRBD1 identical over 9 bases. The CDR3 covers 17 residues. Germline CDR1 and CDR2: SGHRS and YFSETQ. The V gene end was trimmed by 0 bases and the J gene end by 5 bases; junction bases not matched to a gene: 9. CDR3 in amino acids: CASSLGFDRGLHNEQFF. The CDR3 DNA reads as TGCGCCAGCAGCTTGGGTTTCGACAGGGGGTTACACAATGAGCAGTTCTTC.

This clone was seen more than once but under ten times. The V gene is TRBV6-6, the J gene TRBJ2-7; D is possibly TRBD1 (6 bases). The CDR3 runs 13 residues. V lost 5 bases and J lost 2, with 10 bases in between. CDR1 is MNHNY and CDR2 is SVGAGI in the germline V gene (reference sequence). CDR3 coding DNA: TGTGCCAGCAGTCAAGGACAGACCTACGAGCAGTACTTC. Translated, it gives CASSQGQTYEQYF.

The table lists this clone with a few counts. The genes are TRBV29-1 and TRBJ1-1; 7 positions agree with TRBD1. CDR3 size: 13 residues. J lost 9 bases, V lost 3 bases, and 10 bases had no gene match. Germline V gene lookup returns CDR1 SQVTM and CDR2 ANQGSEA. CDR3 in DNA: TGCAGCGTTGACAGGGGGAGCGGAAGCCAAGCTTTCTTT. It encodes CSVDRGSGSQAFF.